These T cell receptor beta chains were read from a single sample in a study of Ad26.COV2.S vaccination and SARS-CoV-2 variants. Profiling relied on immunoSEQ multiplex PCR, and the TCRdb table lists in-frame clones only, not all of them. The sample has about 330,000 clones, 75% to 90% seen once. The sequencing used peripheral blood, collected in a trial of Ad26.COV2.S vaccine versus placebo. The receptor set was obtained from a person aged 18-65 years who received the Ad26.COV2.S COVID-19 vaccine or a placebo. Each CDR3 is given with its conserved first and last residue. A D gene is named only where the DNA matches it firmly. Some rows have no size entry. The others give once, few or many, or a class for an expanded clone.

j_gene | abundance | d_gene | v_gene | CDR3aa | CDR3nt
TRBJ2-7 | . | . | TRBV20-1 | CSASSIRLPEPGQYF | TGCAGTGCTAGTTCGATAAGGCTACCCGAACCGGGGCAGTACTTC
TRBJ1-1 | . | . | TRBV29-1 | CSAVTNLNTEAFF | TGCAGCGCTGTGACAAATTTGAACACTGAAGCTTTCTTT
TRBJ1-4 | . | TRBD1 | TRBV5-1 | CASSPDRGRFNEKLFF | TGCGCCAGCAGCCCGGACAGGGGGAGGTTTAATGAAAAACTGTTTTTT
TRBJ2-7 | . | . | TRBV14 | CASSPIGEGDSSYEQYF | TGTGCCAGCAGCCCCATAGGTGAAGGGGATAGCTCCTACGAGCAGTACTTC
TRBJ1-5 | . | . | TRBV27 | CASRKTQGNFQPQHF | TGTGCCAGCAGAAAGACACAGGGAAACTTTCAGCCCCAGCATTTT
TRBJ2-2 | . | . | TRBV5-1 | CASSFRDVNTGELFF | TGCGCCAGCAGCTTCAGAGACGTGAACACCGGGGAGCTGTTTTTT
TRBJ1-1 | . | . | TRBV11-2 | CASSSTTGNTEAFF | TGTGCCAGCAGCTCCACGACAGGAAACACTGAAGCTTTCTTT
TRBJ2-3 | . | TRBD2 | TRBV5-1 | CASSSGLVSDTQYF | TGCGCCAGCAGCTCGGGACTAGTTTCAGATACGCAGTATTTT
TRBJ1-2 | . | . | TRBV4-3 | CASSQDRSTDYYGYTF | TGCGCCAGCAGCCAAGATCGCTCCACAGACTACTATGGCTACACCTTC
TRBJ2-7 | once | TRBD1 | TRBV2 | CASSDGTGGYEQYF | TGTGCCAGCAGTGACGGGACAGGGGGCTACGAGCAGTACTTC
TRBJ1-3 | . | . | TRBV4-2 | CASSQGFMGTGNTIYF | TGTGCCAGCAGCCAAGGGTTCATGGGTACGGGAAACACCATATATTTT
TRBJ1-1 | . | . | TRBV2 | CASRGNTEAFF | TGTGCCAGCCGGGGGAACACTGAAGCTTTCTTT
TRBJ2-3 | . | . | TRBV6-5 | CASSYSTEGLADTQYF | TGTGCCAGCAGTTACAGTACCGAGGGTCTAGCAGATACGCAGTATTTT
TRBJ2-7 | few | . | TRBV25-1 | CASSETRGAWHYEQYF | TGTGCCAGCAGTGAGACCAGGGGGGCCTGGCACTACGAGCAGTACTTC
TRBJ1-1 | . | TRBD1 | TRBV27 | CASSLLTGGGAFF | TGTGCCAGCAGTTTGTTGACAGGGGGGGGAGCTTTCTTT
TRBJ1-1 | . | . | TRBV5-1 | CASSLEGRGTEAFF | TGCGCCAGCAGCTTGGAGGGCAGGGGCACTGAAGCTTTCTTT
TRBJ1-2 | . | . | TRBV6-2/TRBV6-3 | CASSYSNKRNGYTF | TGTGCCAGCAGTTACTCGAATAAACGGAATGGCTACACCTTC
TRBJ1-4 | . | TRBD1 | TRBV28 | CASSPDRGFEKLFF | TGTGCCAGCAGTCCGGACAGGGGGTTTGAAAAACTGTTTTTT
TRBJ1-1 | . | . | TRBV4-1 | CASSRTLGTEAFF | TGCGCCAGCAGCCGTACCCTGGGCACTGAAGCTTTCTTT
TRBJ2-3 | . | . | TRBV19 | CASSPLGYTDTQYF | TGTGCCAGTAGCCCTCTGGGATACACAGATACGCAGTATTTT
TRBJ2-5 | few | . | TRBV12-3/TRBV12-4 | CASSGQTGETQYF | TGTGCCAGCAGTGGACAGACGGGAGAGACCCAGTACTTC